Listed here is a single TCR beta chain. The source of the sample is a study of PD-L1 blockade in urothelial cancer. Study overall: The study recovered a median of roughly 150,000 T cells per blood sample.

Here immunoSEQ multiplex PCR was the method, and the copy in TCRdb shows in-frame clones only, minus some. The data show 50,000 or so clones, more than 65% seen once. V gave up 5 bases and J gave up 2 bases; unmatched junction bases: 2. Germline values: CDR1 SGHAT, CDR2 FQNNGV. The length of the CDR3 is 15 residues. V and J are TRBV11-2 and TRBJ2-1, with 11 bases matching TRBD2. The sample in question was PBMCs, obtained around atezolizumab (anti-PD-L1) treatment. This receptor was taken from a man aged 65 to 79 with urothelial cancer. The CDR3 region is CASSQTSGTYNEQFF. CDR3 DNA: TGTGCCAGCAGCCAGACTAGCGGGACCTACAATGAGCAGTTCTTC.